This TCR beta chain is from a study of blood T cell repertoires in COVID-19 (dated by TCRdb to the early 2020s). Background for the entire study: The collaborator samples originated in the United States, Italy and Spain and spanned the acute and convalescent phases of COVID-19. The material from the prospective study consisted of cDNA or gDNA derived from T cells, B-cell-depleted T cells, or PBMCs. Where HLA class I and class II types were available, the types were taken from metadata supplied by the sample provider, not from assay-based typing. The samples were drawn from the first 160 participants of the ongoing ImmuneRACE study and from 950 to 1,500 subjects provided by 6 global collaborators. A freely available public database, intended as a resource for researchers studying the immune response to SARS-CoV-2, is where the repertoires were released. Deeply sampled blood TCRbeta repertoires from subjects exposed to, actively infected with, or recovered from COVID-19 were included in the dataset. A de-identified subject ID, COVID-19 status, age in years and sex were almost always included in the sample metadata.

Comments on this clone: Its binding antigen is unknown. Base qualities are not provided; no much larger clone lies one nucleotide away.

CDR1 and CDR2 are drawn from the germline V gene (reference sequence): GTSNPN, SVGIG. Including cysteine and phenylalanine, the CDR3 has 15 amino acids. CDR3 DNA is the only sequence kept; it has 45 bases, read in frame from the first base. Trimmed from V: 4 bases; trimmed from J: 6 bases; junction bases lacking a gene match: 8. General conclusions and limits of the study: The quantity of clinical and demographic metadata differed by source and by participant and was supplied without curation.

TCRbeta CDR3 regions were amplified from genomic DNA by means of the immunoSEQ Assay, a bias-controlled multiplex PCR. From the authors' description of their analysis: The number of nucleated cells in each sample was estimated by amplification of reference gene primers within the assay. Sequence reads were collapsed and filtered to measure the absolute abundance of every unique TCRbeta CDR3 rearrangement. For each sample, productive Simpson clonality was calculated as the square root of Simpson's diversity index over productive rearrangements. What TCRdb holds here is the immuneACCESS table cut down to in-frame rearrangements. Part of the clones is not present; checked against another copy, under half of the missing clones reflect an unresolved V gene, and the others are unexplained. The DNA gave D and trimming, while V, J and clone size come from that table. In all, the sample holds hundreds of thousands of clones, and 87% of those were seen once. The ten largest clones capture roughly 1.9% of the sample.

In the prospective study, participants were about 18 to 100 years old, resided in fewer than 25 geographic areas of the United States, and were enrolled through a virtual design. To assign participants to cohorts, the prospective study relied on clinical history that participants themselves reported in a screening survey and a study questionnaire. In the prospective study, mobile phlebotomists collected whole blood, serum and a nasopharyngeal or oropharyngeal swab from each participant. Prospective study participants could optionally give additional blood draws and questionnaires over an approximately two-month period. Before DNA extraction, prospective study blood samples were shipped either frozen or at room temperature.

Specimen: PBMCs or T cells enriched from blood (not recorded which). This chain is built from TRBV30 and TRBJ2-3, with 12 middle bases fitting TRBD2. The receptor comes from a woman between 18 and 29 years old with acute COVID-19. The bases read TGTGCCTGGACTGAAGGACTAGCGGGGCGGGATACGCAGTATTTT. This encodes CAWTEGLAGRDTQYF.